This T cell receptor beta chain was sequenced for a study of T cell responses to AZD1222 COVID-19 vaccine. The method was immunoSEQ multiplex PCR; TCRdb's version includes in-frame clones alone and lacks a portion of them. The sample includes around 220,000 clones, roughly 94% seen only once; the top ten take around 1.7%. From germline, CDR1 is ENHRY and CDR2 SYGVKD. The CDR3 has 14 amino acids. V was shortened by 6 bases and J by 0 bases, with 12 bases between the two germline ends. Broader study findings: It was only a handful of AZD1222 recipients who were seropositive at baseline. Every sample of the repertoires postdated the peak T cell response. Clonal diversity was possibly underestimated, and the donors were mostly white British, with more females.

About this clone: Its antigen is still unknown.

This receptor was taken from an adult who received the MenACWY meningococcal vaccine as a control. Source: peripheral blood, taken 28 days after the second dose of the MenACWY control vaccine. V is TRBV10-3 and J is TRBJ2-7; perhaps TRBD2 as D (5 bases). CDR3 in DNA: TGTGCCATCAGATCCGCCGGGGACTCCTACGAGCAGTACTTC. It specifies CAIRSAGDSYEQYF.